This TCR beta chain was found in a study of blood T cell repertoires in COVID-19. The wider study: Samples representing acute and convalescent COVID-19 were sourced from the United States, Italy and Spain. PBMCs, B-cell-depleted T cells, or T cells provided the cDNA or gDNA that made up the material.

In this sample, this clone turned up a few times. The CDR3 runs to 14 residues. J lost 1 base, V lost 5 bases, and 2 bases had no gene match. The germline V gene encodes CDR1 SEHNR and CDR2 FQNEAQ (reference sequence). Methods used by the authors: Amplification from reference gene primers served as the basis for estimated nucleated cell counts. The repertoire was sequenced with immunoSEQ multiplex PCR; TCRdb's copy has only in-frame clones and lacks some. V, J and clone size were drawn from that table, and D and trimming were deduced from the DNA. The sample has approximately 150,000 clones, 80% to 90% seen once.

Specimen: peripheral blood. The receptor was isolated from a woman aged 45-65 years with acute or convalescent COVID-19. The rearrangement links TRBV7-9 to TRBJ1-1, with 9 bases fitting TRBD1. The CDR3 region has the DNA TGTGCCAGCAGCAGGACAGGGGAGAACACTGAAGCTTTCTTT. Amino acid sequence: CASSRTGENTEAFF.